This T cell receptor beta chain was found in a study of blood T cell repertoires in COVID-19 (dated by TCRdb to the early 2020s). Notes on the research overall: Samples from collaborators originated in the United States, Italy and Spain and spanned both the acute and convalescent phases of COVID-19. Deeply sampled blood TCRbeta repertoires from subjects exposed to, actively infected with, or recovered from COVID-19 were included in the dataset. The sample metadata nearly always contained a de-identified subject ID, COVID-19 status, age in years and sex. The samples were drawn from two sources: the first 160 participants of the ongoing ImmuneRACE study, and 1,254 subjects contributed by 6 global collaborators. The repertoires were made available in a free public database intended to serve as a resource for research on the immune response to SARS-CoV-2. Where available, HLA class I and class II types were obtained from metadata supplied by the sample provider rather than from assay-based typing. The material from the prospective study consisted of cDNA or gDNA derived from T cells, B-cell-depleted T cells, or PBMCs. Study-wide conclusions, independent of this receptor: The amount of clinical and demographic metadata varied by source and participant and was provided uncurated.

The collaborating institutions used their own protocols to collect whole blood in K2EDTA tubes. For TCRbeta analysis, collaborators shipped samples as frozen whole blood, isolated PBMCs, or DNA extracted from either of those sample types. TCRbeta CDR3 regions were amplified from genomic DNA by means of the immunoSEQ Assay, a bias-controlled multiplex PCR. Turning to the authors' computational methods: The number of nucleated cells in each sample was estimated from the amplification of reference gene primers within the assay. To quantify the absolute abundance of each unique TCRbeta CDR3 rearrangement, sequence reads were collapsed and filtered. For each sample, productive Simpson clonality was calculated by taking the square root of Simpson's diversity index across productive rearrangements. The table comes from immuneACCESS by way of TCRdb, which keeps in-frame sequences with V and J called. Part of the clones is missing from these tables; in studies checked, under half for an unresolved V gene and the rest for unknown reasons. V and J calls and clone size are those listed in that table; D and trimming were worked out from the DNA. This sample lists tens of thousands of clones; about 90% were detected once. In total, the top ten clones hold over 10% of the sample.

From cysteine to phenylalanine, the CDR3 is 15 amino acids long. The read is trimmed to its CDR3 DNA, 45 bases read in frame from base 1. Compared with germline, V lacks 3 bases and J lacks 2 bases; bases without a gene match: 4. From the germline V gene, CDR1 is MDHEN and CDR2 is SYDVKM. The table lists this clone with a count of one. It has no known antigen specificity. No much larger clone exists at a distance of one base, and base qualities are not known. The material sequenced was peripheral blood. The rearranged segments are TRBV28 and TRBJ1-5; TRBD1 matches 7 bases in the middle. This TCR was recovered from a human donor with active COVID-19. The donor label of this sample is uncertain. In nucleotides, the sequence is TGTGCCAGCAGTTTCACAGGGGAGGGCAATCAGCCCCAGCATTTT. This codes for CASSFTGEGNQPQHF. Reference TRBV28 and TRBJ1-5 proteins supply the regions before and after the CDR3; the full variable domain is: DVKVTQSSRYLVKRTGEKVFLECVQDMDHENMFWYRQDPGLGLRLIYFSYDVKMKEKGDIPEGYSVSREKKERFSLILESASTNQTSMYLCASSFTGEGNQPQHFGDGTRLSIL.